This T cell receptor (beta chain) was documented in a study of blood T cell repertoires in COVID-19. Sequencing used immunoSEQ multiplex PCR; TCRdb keeps in-frame clones, though not all of them. This table has some 200,000 clones, about 85% appearing once. CDR1 is SGHRS, CDR2 YFSETQ, per germline. The germline V and J ends were trimmed by 2 bases and 0 bases, with 9 bases remaining between them. The CDR3 spans 14 residues. Sequences were obtained from peripheral blood. The TCR comes from a man aged 45-65 years who had recovered from COVID-19. The V gene is TRBV5-1, the J gene TRBJ2-7; D may be TRBD2 (5 bases). This chain's CDR3 is CASSFTGSSYEQYF. The CDR3, as DNA: TGCGCCAGCAGCTTCACGGGATCCTCCTACGAGCAGTACTTC.